The sequence of this T cell receptor beta chain was determined in a study of T cell responses to AZD1222 COVID-19 vaccine. TCRdb's copy holds only in-frame clones and misses some; the assay was immunoSEQ multiplex PCR. This repertoire shows about 150,000 clones, 80% to 95% found once; its top ten account for about 3%. Germline assignment: CDR1 SGHRS and CDR2 YFSETQ. This CDR3 contains 14 residues. V was pared by 1 base and J by 6 bases, with 13 bases between. The source was peripheral blood, collected on day 0 of MenACWY control vaccination. This chain joins TRBV5-1 and TRBJ1-1; D is unclear. The receptor was derived from an adult in good health. CDR3 sequence: CASSLTGRKAEAFF. DNA for the CDR3: TGCGCCAGCAGCTTGACGGGGAGAAAGGCTGAAGCTTTCTTT.